This paragraph covers one T cell receptor beta chain sequence. Antigen unknown. The entry originates in a study of blood T cells in healthy people across ages. Looking at the study overall: Per two T cells, about one barcoded beta molecule was captured through template switching.

Through a sample-barcoded 5' primer and a J-beta primer mix, a second PCR was run for about 6 to 12 cycles. TCRdb analysed the 5' RACE reads with MiXCR anew, one entry per CDR3 protein. This table holds roughly 1,000,000 distinct CDR3 sequences, around 27% found once. General observations from the study: While age rose, TCR beta diversity per million T cells dropped in a roughly linear way.

This same sample was also taken into another study, of T cells of mothers and their children.

Sequenced: blood. The sequence was obtained from a girl aged 2-10 years in good health.

CDR3 in DNA: TGCAGTGTTCTTAGCGGGACCGGGGAGCTGTTTTTT. Translating gives CSVLSGTGELFF. The chain uses TRBV20-1 and TRBJ2-2; 7 nucleotides match TRBD2. The CDR3 covers 12 residues. Germline trimming cut 7 bases from V and 5 bases from J; bases unmatched to any gene: 4. Per the germline V gene, CDR1 is DFQATT and CDR2 is SNEGSKA (reference sequence).